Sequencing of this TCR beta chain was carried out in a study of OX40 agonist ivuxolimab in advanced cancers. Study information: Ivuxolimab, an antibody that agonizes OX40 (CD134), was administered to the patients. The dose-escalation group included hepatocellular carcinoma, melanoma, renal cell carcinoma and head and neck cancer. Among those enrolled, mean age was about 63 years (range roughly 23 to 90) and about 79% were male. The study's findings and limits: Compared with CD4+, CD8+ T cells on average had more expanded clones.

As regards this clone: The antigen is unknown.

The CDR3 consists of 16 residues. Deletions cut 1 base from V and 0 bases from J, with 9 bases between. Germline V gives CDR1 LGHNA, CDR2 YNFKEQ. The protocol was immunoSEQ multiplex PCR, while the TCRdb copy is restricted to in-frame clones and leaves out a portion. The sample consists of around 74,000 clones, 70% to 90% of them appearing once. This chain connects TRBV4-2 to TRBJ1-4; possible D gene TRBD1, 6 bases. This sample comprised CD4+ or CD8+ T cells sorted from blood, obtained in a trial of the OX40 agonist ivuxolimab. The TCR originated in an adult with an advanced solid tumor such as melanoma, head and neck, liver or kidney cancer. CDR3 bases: TGTGCCAGCAGCCAAGGGACAGCCGCAACTAATGAAAAACTGTTTTTT. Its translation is CASSQGTAATNEKLFF.